The sequence of this T cell receptor beta chain was determined in a study of cytomegalovirus exposure and HLA in healthy donors. Notes on the study in general: Most TCR sequences were rare, but some public TCRs occurred in many donors. Cytomegalovirus-associated status was assigned to about 160 TCR beta chains. Through in vitro validation, three CMV-associated chains were shown to be specific for CMV antigens. According to reports, the classifier identified cytomegalovirus status with high specificity and sensitivity.

Only in-frame clones appear in the TCRdb table, and some are missing; sequencing was by immunoSEQ multiplex PCR. The sample yields 200,000 to 300,000 clones, about 92% seen once. This CDR3 region has 17 residues. CDR1 is MDHEN and CDR2 is SYDVKM in the germline V gene. The junction had 12 bases not matched to a gene; V was cut back by 6 bases and J by 4 bases. Concerning this clone: The antigen is not known.

The sequence was obtained from a woman in her twenties or thirties in good health and CMV-seronegative. This chain uses TRBV28 with TRBJ2-3, with TRBD2 matching 11 bases. Sequencing was done on a sample of PBMCs. CDR3 nucleotides: TGTGCCAGCAGCCCCCCCCCACTAGCGGGAGACTCAGATACGCAGTATTTT. This gives the protein CASSPPPLAGDSDTQYF.